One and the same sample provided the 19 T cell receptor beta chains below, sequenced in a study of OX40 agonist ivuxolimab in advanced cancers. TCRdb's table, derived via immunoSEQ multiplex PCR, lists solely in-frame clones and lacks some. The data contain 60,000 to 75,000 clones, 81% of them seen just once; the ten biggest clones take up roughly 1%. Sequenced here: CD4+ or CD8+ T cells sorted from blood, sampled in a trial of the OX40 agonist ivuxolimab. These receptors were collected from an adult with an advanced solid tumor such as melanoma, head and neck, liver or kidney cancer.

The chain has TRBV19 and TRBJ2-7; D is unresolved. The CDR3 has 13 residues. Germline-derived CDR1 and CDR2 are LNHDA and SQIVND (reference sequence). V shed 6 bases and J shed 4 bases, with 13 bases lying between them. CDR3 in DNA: TGTGCCAGTAGACCCACTGATAAATACGAGCAGTACTTC. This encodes CASRPTDKYEQYF.

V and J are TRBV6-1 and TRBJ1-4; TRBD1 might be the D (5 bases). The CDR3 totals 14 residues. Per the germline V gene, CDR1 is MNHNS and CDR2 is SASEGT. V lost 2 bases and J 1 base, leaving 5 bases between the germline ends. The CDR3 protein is CASSERGTNEKLFF. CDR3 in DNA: TGTGCCAGCAGTGAAAGGGGAACTAATGAAAAACTGTTTTTT.

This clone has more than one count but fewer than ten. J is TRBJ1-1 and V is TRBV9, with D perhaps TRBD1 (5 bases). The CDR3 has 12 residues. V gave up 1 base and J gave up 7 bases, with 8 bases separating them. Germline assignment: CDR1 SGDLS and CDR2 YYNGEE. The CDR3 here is CASSVQGSEAFF. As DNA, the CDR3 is TGTGCCAGCAGCGTACAGGGCAGTGAAGCTTTCTTT.

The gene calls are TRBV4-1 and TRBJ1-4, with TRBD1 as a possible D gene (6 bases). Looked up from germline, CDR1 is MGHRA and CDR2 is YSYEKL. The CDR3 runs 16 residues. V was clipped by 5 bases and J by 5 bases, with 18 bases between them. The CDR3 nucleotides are TGCGCCAGCAGCTTTACGACAGGCCTCGGGAATGAAAAACTGTTTTTT. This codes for CASSFTTGLGNEKLFF.

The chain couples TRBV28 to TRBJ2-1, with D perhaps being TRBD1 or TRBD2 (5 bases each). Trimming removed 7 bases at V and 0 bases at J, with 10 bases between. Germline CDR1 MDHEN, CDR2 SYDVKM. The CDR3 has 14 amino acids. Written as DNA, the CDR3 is TGTGCCAGCATAGGTGGGACCTCCTACAATGAGCAGTTCTTC. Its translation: CASIGGTSYNEQFF.

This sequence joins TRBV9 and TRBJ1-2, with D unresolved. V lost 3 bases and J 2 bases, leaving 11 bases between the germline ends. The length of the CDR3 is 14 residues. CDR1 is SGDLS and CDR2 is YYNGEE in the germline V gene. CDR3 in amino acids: CASSAYPKNYGYTF. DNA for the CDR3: TGTGCCAGCAGCGCATACCCTAAAAACTATGGCTACACCTTC.

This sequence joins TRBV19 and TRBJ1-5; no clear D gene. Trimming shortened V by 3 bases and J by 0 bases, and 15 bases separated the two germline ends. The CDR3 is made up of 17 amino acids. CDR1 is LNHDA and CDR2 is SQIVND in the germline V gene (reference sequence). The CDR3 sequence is CASSIPTVRDSNQPQHF. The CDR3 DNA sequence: TGTGCCAGTAGTATTCCCACCGTTCGGGATAGCAATCAGCCCCAGCATTTT.

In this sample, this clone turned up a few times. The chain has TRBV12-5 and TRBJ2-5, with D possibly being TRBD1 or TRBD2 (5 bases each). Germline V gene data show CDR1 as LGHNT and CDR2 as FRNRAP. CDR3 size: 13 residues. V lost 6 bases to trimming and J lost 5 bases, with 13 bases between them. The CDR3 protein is CASGTGAFETQYF. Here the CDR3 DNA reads TGTGCTAGTGGAACCGGGGCATTTGAGACCCAGTACTTC. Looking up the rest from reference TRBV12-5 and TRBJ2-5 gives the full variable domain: DARVTQTPRHKVTEMGQEVTMRCQPILGHNTVFWYRQTMMQGLELLAYFRNRAPLDDSGMPKDRFSAEMPDATLATLKIQPSEPRDSAVYFCASGTGAFETQYFGPGTRLLVL.

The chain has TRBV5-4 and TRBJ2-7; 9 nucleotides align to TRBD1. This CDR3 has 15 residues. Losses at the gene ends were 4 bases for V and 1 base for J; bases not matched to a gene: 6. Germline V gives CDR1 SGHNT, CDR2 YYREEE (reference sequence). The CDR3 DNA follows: TGTGCCAGCAGCCCTCCGGGACAGGGATCCTACGAGCAGTACTTC. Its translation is CASSPPGQGSYEQYF.

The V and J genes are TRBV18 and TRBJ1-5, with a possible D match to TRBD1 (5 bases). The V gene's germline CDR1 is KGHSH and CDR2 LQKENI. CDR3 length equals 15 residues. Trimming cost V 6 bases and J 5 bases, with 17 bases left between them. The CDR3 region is CASSPRGGADQPQHF. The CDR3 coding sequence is TGTGCCAGCTCCCCCCGGGGGGGTGCGGATCAGCCCCAGCATTTT.

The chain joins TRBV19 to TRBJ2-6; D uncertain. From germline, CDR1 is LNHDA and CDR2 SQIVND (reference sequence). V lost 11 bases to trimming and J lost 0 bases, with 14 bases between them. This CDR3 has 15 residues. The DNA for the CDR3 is TGTGCCTGCGCTTCAGTCCGCTCTGGGGCCAACGTCCTGACTTTC. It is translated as CACASVRSGANVLTF. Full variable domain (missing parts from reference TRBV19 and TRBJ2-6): DGGITQSPKYLFRKEGQNVTLSCEQNLNHDAMYWYRQDPGQGLRLIYYSQIVNDFQKGDIAEGYSVSREKKESFPLTVTSAQKNPTAFYLCACASVRSGANVLTFGAGSRLTVL.

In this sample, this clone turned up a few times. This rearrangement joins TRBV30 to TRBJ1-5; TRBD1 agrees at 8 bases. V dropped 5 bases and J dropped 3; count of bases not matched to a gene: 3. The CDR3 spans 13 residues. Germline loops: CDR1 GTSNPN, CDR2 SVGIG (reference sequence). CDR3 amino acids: CAWGQGANQPQHF. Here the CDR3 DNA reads TGTGCCTGGGGACAGGGAGCCAATCAGCCCCAGCATTTT.

Here the CDR3 DNA reads TGTGCCAGTAGGCCAAGACGGACAGGGGATACTTATGGCTACACCTTC. It yields the protein CASRPRRTGDTYGYTF. This chain uses TRBV27 with TRBJ1-2, with TRBD1 identical over 9 bases. Germline loops: CDR1 MNHEY, CDR2 SMNVEV (reference sequence). This CDR3 comprises 16 residues. The ends lost 9 bases at V and 5 bases at J; junction bases unmatched: 16.

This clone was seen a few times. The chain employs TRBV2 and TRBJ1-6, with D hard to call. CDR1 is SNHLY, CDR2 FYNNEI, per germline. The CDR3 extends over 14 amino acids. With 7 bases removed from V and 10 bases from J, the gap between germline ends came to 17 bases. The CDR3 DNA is TGTGCCAGCACGGAGGGCCAGAGGGCCTCACCCCTCCACTTT. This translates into CASTEGQRASPLHF.

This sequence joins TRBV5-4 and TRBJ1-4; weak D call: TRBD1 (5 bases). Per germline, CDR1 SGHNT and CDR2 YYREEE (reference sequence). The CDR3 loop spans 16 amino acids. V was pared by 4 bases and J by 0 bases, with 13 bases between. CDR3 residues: CASSAGTVSTNEKLFF. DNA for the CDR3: TGTGCCAGCAGCGCCGGGACTGTGTCAACTAATGAAAAACTGTTTTTT.

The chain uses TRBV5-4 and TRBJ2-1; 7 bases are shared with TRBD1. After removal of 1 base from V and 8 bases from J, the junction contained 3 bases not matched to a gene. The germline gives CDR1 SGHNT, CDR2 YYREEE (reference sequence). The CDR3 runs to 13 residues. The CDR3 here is CASSLTGADEQFF. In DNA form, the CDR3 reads TGTGCCAGCAGCTTGACAGGGGCCGATGAGCAGTTCTTC.

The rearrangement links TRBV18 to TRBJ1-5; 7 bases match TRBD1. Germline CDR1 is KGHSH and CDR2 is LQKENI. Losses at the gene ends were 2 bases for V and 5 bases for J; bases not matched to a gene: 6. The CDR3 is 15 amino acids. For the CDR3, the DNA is TGTGCCAGCTCACCAACCAGGGGGGGGGATCAGCCCCAGCATTTT. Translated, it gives CASSPTRGGDQPQHF.

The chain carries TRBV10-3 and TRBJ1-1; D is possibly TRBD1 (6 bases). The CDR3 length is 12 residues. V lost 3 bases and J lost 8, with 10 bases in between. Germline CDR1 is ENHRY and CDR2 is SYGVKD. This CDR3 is CAISERTDEAFF. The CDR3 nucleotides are TGTGCCATCAGTGAAAGGACAGACGAAGCTTTCTTT.

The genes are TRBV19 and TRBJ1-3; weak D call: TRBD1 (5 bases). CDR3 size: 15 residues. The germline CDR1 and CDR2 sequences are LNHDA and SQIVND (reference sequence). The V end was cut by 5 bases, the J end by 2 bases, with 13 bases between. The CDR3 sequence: CASSSGGVPGNTIYF. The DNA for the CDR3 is TGTGCCAGTAGTTCGGGGGGAGTACCTGGAAACACCATATATTTT.